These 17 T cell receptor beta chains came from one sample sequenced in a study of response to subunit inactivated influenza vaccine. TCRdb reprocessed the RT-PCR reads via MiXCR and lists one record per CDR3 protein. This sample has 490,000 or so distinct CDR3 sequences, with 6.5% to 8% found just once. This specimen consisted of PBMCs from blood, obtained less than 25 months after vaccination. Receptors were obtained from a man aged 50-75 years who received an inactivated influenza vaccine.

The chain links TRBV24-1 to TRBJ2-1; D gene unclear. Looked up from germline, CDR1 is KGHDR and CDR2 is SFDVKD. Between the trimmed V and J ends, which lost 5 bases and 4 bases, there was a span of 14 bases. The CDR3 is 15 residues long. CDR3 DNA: TGTGCCACCAGTGGGGTAGGGCTCCCTTACAATGAGCAGTTCTTC. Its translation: CATSGVGLPYNEQFF.

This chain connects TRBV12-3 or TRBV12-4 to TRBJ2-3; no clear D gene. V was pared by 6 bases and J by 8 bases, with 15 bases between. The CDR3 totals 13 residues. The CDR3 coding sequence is TGTGCCAGCAGCACAAACATGCCCGGTACGCAGTATTTT. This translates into CASSTNMPGTQYF.

DNA of the CDR3: TGTGCCAGCAGCGGGTGGACGTCCTTCTACGAGCAGTACTTC. Protein: CASSGWTSFYEQYF. The chain is built from TRBV5-5 and TRBJ2-7, with no clear D. The CDR3 is made up of 14 amino acids. V was shortened by 4 bases and J by 3 bases, with 14 bases between the two germline ends. Germline-derived CDR1 and CDR2 are SGHKS and YYEKEE (reference sequence).

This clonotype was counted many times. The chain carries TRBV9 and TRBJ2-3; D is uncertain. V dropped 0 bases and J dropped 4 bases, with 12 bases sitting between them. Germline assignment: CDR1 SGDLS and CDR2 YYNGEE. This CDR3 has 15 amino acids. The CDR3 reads CASSVVWGSADTQYF. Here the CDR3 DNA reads TGTGCCAGCAGCGTAGTTTGGGGAAGCGCAGATACGCAGTATTTT.

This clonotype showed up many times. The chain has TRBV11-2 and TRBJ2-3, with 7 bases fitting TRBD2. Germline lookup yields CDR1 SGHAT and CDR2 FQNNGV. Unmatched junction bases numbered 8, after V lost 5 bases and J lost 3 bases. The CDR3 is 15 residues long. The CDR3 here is CASSPTRGETDTQYF. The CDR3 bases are TGTGCCAGCAGCCCCACCCGGGGGGAGACAGATACGCAGTATTTT.

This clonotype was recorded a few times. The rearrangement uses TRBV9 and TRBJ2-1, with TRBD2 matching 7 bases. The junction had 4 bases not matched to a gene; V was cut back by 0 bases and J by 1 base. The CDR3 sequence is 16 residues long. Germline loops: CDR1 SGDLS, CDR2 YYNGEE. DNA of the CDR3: TGTGCCAGCAGCGTAGGTAGCGGGCATTCCTACAATGAGCAGTTCTTC. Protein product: CASSVGSGHSYNEQFF.

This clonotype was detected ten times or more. CDR3 protein: CASSPTRVSPLHF. In DNA form, the CDR3 reads TGTGCCAGCAGCCCGACCAGGGTTTCACCCCTCCACTTT. The chain carries TRBV12-3 or TRBV12-4 and TRBJ1-6; weak D call: TRBD1 (5 bases). With 6 bases removed from V and 9 bases from J, the gap between germline ends came to 12 bases. The CDR3 sequence is 13 residues long.

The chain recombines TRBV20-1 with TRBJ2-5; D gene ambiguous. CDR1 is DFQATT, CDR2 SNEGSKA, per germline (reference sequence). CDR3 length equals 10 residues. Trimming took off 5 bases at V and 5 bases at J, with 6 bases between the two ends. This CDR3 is CSAASETQYF. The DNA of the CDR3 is TGCAGTGCTGCCTCTGAGACCCAGTACTTC.

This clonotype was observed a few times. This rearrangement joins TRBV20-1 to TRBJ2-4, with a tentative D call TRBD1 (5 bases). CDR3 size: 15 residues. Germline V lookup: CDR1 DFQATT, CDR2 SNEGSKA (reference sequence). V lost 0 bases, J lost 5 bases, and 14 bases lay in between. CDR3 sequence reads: CSARDGQGPQNIQYF. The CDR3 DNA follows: TGCAGTGCTAGAGATGGGCAGGGTCCCCAAAACATTCAGTACTTC.

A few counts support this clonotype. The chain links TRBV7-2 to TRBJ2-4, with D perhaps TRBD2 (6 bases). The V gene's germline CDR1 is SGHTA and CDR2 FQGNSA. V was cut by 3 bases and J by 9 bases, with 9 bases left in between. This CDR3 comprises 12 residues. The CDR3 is CASSFSGGIQYF. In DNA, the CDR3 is TGTGCCAGCAGCTTTAGCGGCGGCATTCAGTACTTC.

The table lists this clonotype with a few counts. This CDR3 reads CASSQSNSYTF. CDR3 bases: TGTGCCAGCAGCCAATCTAACAGCTACACCTTC. The V and J genes are TRBV3-1 and TRBJ1-2; D not resolved. The V end lost 2 bases, the J end lost 9 bases, and 7 bases lay between the germline ends. Germline lookup yields CDR1 LGHDT and CDR2 YNNKEL (reference sequence). The CDR3 has 11 residues.

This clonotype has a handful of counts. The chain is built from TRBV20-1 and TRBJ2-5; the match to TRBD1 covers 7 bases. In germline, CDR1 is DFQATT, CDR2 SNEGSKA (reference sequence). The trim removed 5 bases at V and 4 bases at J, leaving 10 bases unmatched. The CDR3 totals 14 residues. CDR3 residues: CSAAHQGDGETQYF. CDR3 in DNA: TGCAGTGCTGCGCATCAGGGGGACGGAGAGACCCAGTACTTC.

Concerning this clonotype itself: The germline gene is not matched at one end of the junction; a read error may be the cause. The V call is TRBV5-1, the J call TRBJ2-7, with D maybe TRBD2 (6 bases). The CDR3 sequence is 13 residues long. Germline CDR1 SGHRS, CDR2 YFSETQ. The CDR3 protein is CASGAGGTYEQHF. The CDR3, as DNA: TGCGCCAGCGGCGCGGGCGGGACCTACGAGCAGCACTTC.

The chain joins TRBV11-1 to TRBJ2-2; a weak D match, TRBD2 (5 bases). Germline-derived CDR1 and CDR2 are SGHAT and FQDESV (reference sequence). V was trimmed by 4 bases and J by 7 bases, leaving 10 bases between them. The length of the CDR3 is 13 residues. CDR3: CASSSGSGGELFF. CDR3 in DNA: TGTGCCAGCAGCTCGGGGTCGGGCGGGGAGCTGTTTTTT.

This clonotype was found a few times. CDR3 DNA sequence: TGTGCCAGCAGCACCCCCACAGGTTACCTCACAGATACGCAGTATTTT. Translation gives CASSTPTGYLTDTQYF. The chain uses TRBV12-3 or TRBV12-4 and TRBJ2-3; TRBD1 might be the D (5 bases). The V end lost 6 bases, the J end lost 2 bases, and 18 bases lay between the germline ends. This CDR3 region has 16 residues.

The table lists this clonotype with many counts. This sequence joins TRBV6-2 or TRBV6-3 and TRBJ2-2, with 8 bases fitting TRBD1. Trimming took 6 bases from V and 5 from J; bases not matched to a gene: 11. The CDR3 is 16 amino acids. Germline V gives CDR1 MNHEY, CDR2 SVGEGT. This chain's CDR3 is CASSPRTGIETGELFF. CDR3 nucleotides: TGTGCCAGCAGCCCTAGGACAGGGATTGAGACCGGGGAGCTGTTTTTT.

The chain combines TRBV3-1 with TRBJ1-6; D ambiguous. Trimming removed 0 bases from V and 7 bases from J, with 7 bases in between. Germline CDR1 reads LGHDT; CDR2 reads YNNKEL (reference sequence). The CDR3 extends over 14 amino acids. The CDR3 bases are TGTGCCAGCAGCCAAGATACGGGGAATTCACCCCTCCACTTT. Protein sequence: CASSQDTGNSPLHF.